Below, 3 T cell receptor beta chains from the same sample are listed, as sequenced in a study of blood T cell repertoires in COVID-19. TCRdb's copy holds only in-frame clones and misses some; the assay was immunoSEQ multiplex PCR. The sample has about 230,000 clones; around 92% are singletons. The sequenced material came from PBMCs or T cells enriched from blood (not recorded which). The receptors here all came from a woman in her twenties or thirties with acute COVID-19.

The chain carries TRBV6-5 and TRBJ2-7; no clear D gene. The CDR3 contains 14 residues. Germline V gene lookup returns CDR1 MNHEY and CDR2 SVGAGI. V lost 4 bases to trimming and J lost 2 bases, with 12 bases between them. The CDR3 nucleotides are TGTGCCAGCAGTTCCCCCGGTGAAGCCTACGAGCAGTACTTC. It specifies CASSSPGEAYEQYF.

V usage is TRBV7-9 and J usage is TRBJ1-1; the match to TRBD1 covers 8 bases. V trimming: 1 base; J trimming: 8 bases; junction bases outside the gene matches: 6. CDR3 size: 14 residues. CDR1 and CDR2 from the germline V gene are SEHNR and FQNEAQ (reference sequence). In DNA form, the CDR3 reads TGTGCCAGCAGCTTAGTTTCCAGGGGGCTGGAAGCTTTCTTT. Translated: CASSLVSRGLEAFF.

This chain connects TRBV27 to TRBJ2-1; tentatively, D is TRBD1 (6 bases). The CDR3 is made up of 14 amino acids. Trimming shortened V by 0 bases and J by 7 bases, and 10 bases separated the two germline ends. Looked up from germline, CDR1 is MNHEY and CDR2 is SMNVEV (reference sequence). The CDR3 is CASSLSPQGNEQFF. CDR3 in DNA: TGTGCCAGCAGTTTATCTCCGCAGGGGAATGAGCAGTTCTTC.